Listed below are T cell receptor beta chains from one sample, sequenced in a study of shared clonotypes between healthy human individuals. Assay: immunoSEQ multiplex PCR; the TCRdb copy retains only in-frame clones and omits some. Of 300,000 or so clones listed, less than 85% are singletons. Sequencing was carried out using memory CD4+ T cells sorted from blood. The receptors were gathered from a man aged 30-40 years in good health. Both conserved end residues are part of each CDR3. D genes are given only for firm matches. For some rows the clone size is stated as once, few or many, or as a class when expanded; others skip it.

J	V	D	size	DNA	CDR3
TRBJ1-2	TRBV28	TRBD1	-	TGTGCCAGCATCCAGGGGGGGACACCTTCTAACTATGGCTACACCTTC	CASIQGGTPSNYGYTF
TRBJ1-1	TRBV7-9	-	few	TGTGCCAGCAGCCCAGGGGAGGCCAGTACAGAAGCTTTCTTT	CASSPGEASTEAFF
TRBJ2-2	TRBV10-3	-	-	TGTGCCACCACGGATTCCCGGGACTCTAACAATGGGGAGCTGTTTTTT	CATTDSRDSNNGELFF
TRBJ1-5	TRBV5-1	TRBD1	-	TGCGCCAGCAGCTTGGGTACAGGGGTGGGACAGCCCCAGCATTTT	CASSLGTGVGQPQHF
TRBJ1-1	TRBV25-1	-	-	TGTGCCAGCAGCAGGGACACCCGGCGGTCTGAAGCTTTCTTT	CASSRDTRRSEAFF
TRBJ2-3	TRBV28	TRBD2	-	TGTGCCAGCAGGCCCCGACTAGCGGGCCTCAGTTACACGCAGTATTTT	CASRPRLAGLSYTQYF
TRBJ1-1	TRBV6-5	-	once	TGTGCCAGCAGTTACTCGCAGCTGAACACTGAAGCTTTCTTT	CASSYSQLNTEAFF
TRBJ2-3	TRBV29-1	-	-	TGCAGCGTTTCCAGCACAGATACGCAGTATTTT	CSVSSTDTQYF
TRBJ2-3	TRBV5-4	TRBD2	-	TGTGCCAGCAGCTTGGGGCTAGCGGGGGCCACAGATACGCAGTATTTT	CASSLGLAGATDTQYF
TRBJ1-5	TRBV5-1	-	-	TGCGCCAGCAGCGTGATGGGGAGACAGAATCAGCCCCAGCATTTT	CASSVMGRQNQPQHF
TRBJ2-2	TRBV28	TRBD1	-	TGTGCCACCGATGGACAGGGCAACACCGGGGAGCTGTTTTTT	CATDGQGNTGELFF
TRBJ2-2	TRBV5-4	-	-	TGTGCCAGCAGCTTTGAAAGGCAAAACACCGGGGAGCTGTTTTTT	CASSFERQNTGELFF
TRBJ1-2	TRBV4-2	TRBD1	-	TGTGCCAGCAGCCAAGGACTGACAGGGCGGTATGGCTACACCTTC	CASSQGLTGRYGYTF
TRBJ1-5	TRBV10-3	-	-	TGTGCCATCAGTCAGGACGGAGATCAGCCCCAGCATTTT	CAISQDGDQPQHF
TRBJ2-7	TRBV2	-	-	TGTGCCAGCAAGGAAGGCTCGGGGGGCGTCGAGCAGTACTTC	CASKEGSGGVEQYF
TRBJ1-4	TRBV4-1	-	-	TGCGCCAGCAGCCAAGCCGGAACTAATGAAAAACTGTTTTTT	CASSQAGTNEKLFF
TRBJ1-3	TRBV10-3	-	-	TGTGCCATCAGTGAGTCGAGGGGAACTGGAAACACCATATATTTT	CAISESRGTGNTIYF
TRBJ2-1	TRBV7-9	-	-	TGTGCCAGCAGCAGTTTATCCTACAATGAGCAGTTCTTC	CASSSLSYNEQFF
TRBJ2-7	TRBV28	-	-	TGTGCCAGCAGTTTATGGGGGGACACCTACGAGCAGTACTTC	CASSLWGDTYEQYF
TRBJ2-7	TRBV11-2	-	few	TGTGCCAGCAGCTTAGTTCTGGGGTTCGAGCAGTACTTC	CASSLVLGFEQYF
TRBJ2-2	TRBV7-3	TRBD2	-	TGTGCCAGCAGCTCGGGACTAGCGGGAGTTACCGGGGAGCTGTTTTTT	CASSSGLAGVTGELFF
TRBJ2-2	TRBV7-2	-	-	TGTGCCAGCAGCTGGGACATTACCAACACCGGGGAGCTGTTTTTT	CASSWDITNTGELFF
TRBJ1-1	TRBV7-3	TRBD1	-	TGTGCCAGCAGCTTAACTGGGACAGCTAACACTGAAGCTTTCTTT	CASSLTGTANTEAFF
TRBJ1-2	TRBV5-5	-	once	TGTGCCAGCAGCTTGGCTTATGGCTACACCTTC	CASSLAYGYTF
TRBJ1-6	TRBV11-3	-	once	TGTGCCAGCAGCTTAATGGGGGATTCACCCCTCCACTTT	CASSLMGDSPLHF
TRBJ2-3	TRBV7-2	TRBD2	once	TGTGCCAGCATCAGAGACGGGGGGACAGATACGCAGTATTTT	CASIRDGGTDTQYF
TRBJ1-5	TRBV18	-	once	TGTGCCAGCTCACACGGCCCCGGCAATCAGCCCCAGCATTTT	CASSHGPGNQPQHF
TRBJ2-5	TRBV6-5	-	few	TGTGCCAGCAGTTCTCGTGGTCTGCGTGGGGAGACCCAGTACTTC	CASSSRGLRGETQYF
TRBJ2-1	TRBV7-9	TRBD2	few	TGTGCCAGCAGCTTAGGGACTAGCGGGAGTACGGTCTTC	CASSLGTSGSTVF